This TCR beta chain is from a study of shared clonotypes between healthy human individuals. For each subset, genomic DNA was distributed in equal portions over several immunoSEQ plates. TCRdb's copy holds only in-frame clones and misses some; the assay was immunoSEQ multiplex PCR. In the table there are more than 550,000 clones, about 91% of which are singletons. Study-level results: What naive subsets generally showed was a larger estimated richness than memory subsets showed. Some naive CD4 clonotypes, 4.5% to 5.5%, turned up in common across a few donors.

V dropped 3 bases and J dropped 4; count of bases not matched to a gene: 3. Germline lookup yields CDR1 SGHRS and CDR2 YFSETQ. CDR3 size: 14 residues. CD45RO negativity and positive selection for CCR7 defined naive CD8 cells, a population that excluded terminally differentiated effector memory CD45RA+ cells. Those who donated were healthy HIV-negative adults, with no recent acute infections or vaccinations reported. With respect to this clone: What it binds is unknown.

This clonotype was sampled from a man younger than 45 in good health. Sequenced input: naive CD8+ T cells sorted from blood. V is TRBV5-1 and J is TRBJ2-5; 10 positions match TRBD1. This chain's CDR3 is CASSSDRGLETQYF. In DNA form, the CDR3 reads TGCGCCAGCAGCTCGGACAGGGGGTTAGAGACCCAGTACTTC.